Listed below are T cell receptor beta chains from one sample, sequenced in a study of spatial heterogeneity in lung cancer. TCRdb re-derived calls from the 5' RACE reads in MiXCR, one entry per CDR3 protein. There are around 60,000 distinct CDR3 sequences in the sample; around 8.4% occur only once, and about 14% lies in the top ten. The specimen comprised PBMCs, sampled at surgery. The source is a female donor with early-stage non-small cell lung cancer. Both conserved end residues are trimmed from each CDR3. Each record gives: V gene, J gene, CDR3 protein.

v_call: TRBV27
j_call: TRBJ1-1
cdr3_aa: ASRLQGANTEAF

v_call: TRBV7-9
j_call: TRBJ1-4
cdr3_aa: ASSRFRDRANEKLF

v_call: TRBV20-1
j_call: TRBJ1-1
cdr3_aa: SVSGESSGTEVF

v_call: TRBV20-1
j_call: TRBJ1-6
cdr3_aa: SARHSGRVDSPLH

v_call: TRBV11-3
j_call: TRBJ2-1
cdr3_aa: ASSSLRTSYEQF

v_call: TRBV20-1
j_call: TRBJ2-7
cdr3_aa: SARASGRDEQY

v_call: TRBV5-1
j_call: TRBJ1-1
cdr3_aa: ASSPGQGAKMNTEAF

v_call: TRBV9
j_call: TRBJ2-1
cdr3_aa: ASRGRGNEQF

v_call: TRBV11-3
j_call: TRBJ2-3
cdr3_aa: ASSKGTSGRSDTQY

v_call: TRBV5-6
j_call: TRBJ2-1
cdr3_aa: ASSSSWYNEQF

v_call: TRBV6-1
j_call: TRBJ2-1
cdr3_aa: ASVQNEQF

v_call: TRBV14
j_call: TRBJ2-2
cdr3_aa: ASSERGPTMNTGELF

v_call: TRBV2
j_call: TRBJ2-2
cdr3_aa: ASSVGTARGTGELF

v_call: TRBV6-6
j_call: TRBJ1-1
cdr3_aa: ASSYSMMGTEAF

v_call: TRBV12-3/TRBV12-4
j_call: TRBJ2-5
cdr3_aa: ASSLTGGVQETQY

v_call: TRBV7-9
j_call: TRBJ1-6
cdr3_aa: ASSSGQNNSPLH

v_call: TRBV5-5
j_call: TRBJ1-3
cdr3_aa: ASSLGPSGNTIY

v_call: TRBV5-1
j_call: TRBJ2-5
cdr3_aa: ASSYGLAGGRQETQY

v_call: TRBV7-9
j_call: TRBJ1-1
cdr3_aa: ASSFDGWTEAF

v_call: TRBV5-1
j_call: TRBJ2-7
cdr3_aa: ASSVNRYEQY

v_call: TRBV7-9
j_call: TRBJ1-2
cdr3_aa: ASSLGREANYGYT

v_call: TRBV12-3/TRBV12-4
j_call: TRBJ1-2
cdr3_aa: ASSLAGQDYGYT

v_call: TRBV20-1
j_call: TRBJ1-5
cdr3_aa: SARVPDRSNQPQH

v_call: TRBV7-2
j_call: TRBJ1-2
cdr3_aa: ASSPDRGTNYGYT

v_call: TRBV6-1
j_call: TRBJ2-5
cdr3_aa: ASTSLAGIQETQY

v_call: TRBV6-6
j_call: TRBJ1-2
cdr3_aa: ASSYWRGYT

v_call: TRBV2
j_call: TRBJ2-7
cdr3_aa: ASSESARDHEQY

v_call: TRBV20-1
j_call: TRBJ2-1
cdr3_aa: SAFAPGLANNEQF

v_call: TRBV13
j_call: TRBJ2-3
cdr3_aa: ASSLGGTSGGPDTQY

v_call: TRBV9
j_call: TRBJ2-2
cdr3_aa: ASSVGTLNTGELF

v_call: TRBV6-5
j_call: TRBJ2-2
cdr3_aa: ASSPWTGNTGELF

v_call: TRBV28
j_call: TRBJ1-2
cdr3_aa: ASSLFGTANYGYT

v_call: TRBV27
j_call: TRBJ1-2
cdr3_aa: ASSLTQVGRDYGYT

v_call: TRBV28
j_call: TRBJ2-5
cdr3_aa: ASSLYGTSEETQY

v_call: TRBV20-1
j_call: TRBJ1-2
cdr3_aa: SARPGWAGNYGYT

v_call: TRBV27
j_call: TRBJ1-5
cdr3_aa: ASSFGGNQPQH

v_call: TRBV20-1
j_call: TRBJ1-6
cdr3_aa: SARDAGPGTSPLH

v_call: TRBV7-9
j_call: TRBJ2-1
cdr3_aa: ASSLDLASGIDEQF

v_call: TRBV5-1
j_call: TRBJ1-2
cdr3_aa: ASSLEYGDRVYGYT

v_call: TRBV5-1
j_call: TRBJ2-5
cdr3_aa: ASSLGQRASQETQY

v_call: TRBV5-6
j_call: TRBJ2-7
cdr3_aa: ASSSPGLPYEQY

v_call: TRBV5-1
j_call: TRBJ1-3
cdr3_aa: ASRDLQGNTIY

v_call: TRBV9
j_call: TRBJ2-4
cdr3_aa: ASSGRDTKNIQY

v_call: TRBV7-2
j_call: TRBJ1-5
cdr3_aa: ASSRTGQDGQPQH

v_call: TRBV18
j_call: TRBJ1-2
cdr3_aa: ASSPRSGQRNYGYT

v_call: TRBV25-1
j_call: TRBJ1-2
cdr3_aa: ASSETGGKYGYT

v_call: TRBV11-2
j_call: TRBJ1-4
cdr3_aa: ASSASWGSTNEKLF

v_call: TRBV6-2/TRBV6-3
j_call: TRBJ2-1
cdr3_aa: ASSRGELAEYYYNEQF

v_call: TRBV28
j_call: TRBJ1-2
cdr3_aa: ASSLYGTSCNYGYT

v_call: TRBV19
j_call: TRBJ2-2
cdr3_aa: ASSIPGAGTGELF

v_call: TRBV12-3/TRBV12-4
j_call: TRBJ1-1
cdr3_aa: ASSLSGRNTEAF

v_call: TRBV6-5
j_call: TRBJ1-2
cdr3_aa: ASSSTYGYT

v_call: TRBV7-8
j_call: TRBJ2-2
cdr3_aa: ASSLALAGGPGELF

v_call: TRBV10-3
j_call: TRBJ1-2
cdr3_aa: AISDSLGYSYGYT

v_call: TRBV20-1
j_call: TRBJ1-5
cdr3_aa: SARPGGTEPQH

v_call: TRBV7-8
j_call: TRBJ1-1
cdr3_aa: ASSLREPPGSEAF

v_call: TRBV28
j_call: TRBJ2-3
cdr3_aa: ASSLDRGPDTQY

v_call: TRBV9
j_call: TRBJ2-1
cdr3_aa: ASSVEISSYNEQF

v_call: TRBV7-9
j_call: TRBJ1-1
cdr3_aa: ASSKGQGRAEAF

v_call: TRBV19
j_call: TRBJ2-1
cdr3_aa: ASSITGGTMNNEQF